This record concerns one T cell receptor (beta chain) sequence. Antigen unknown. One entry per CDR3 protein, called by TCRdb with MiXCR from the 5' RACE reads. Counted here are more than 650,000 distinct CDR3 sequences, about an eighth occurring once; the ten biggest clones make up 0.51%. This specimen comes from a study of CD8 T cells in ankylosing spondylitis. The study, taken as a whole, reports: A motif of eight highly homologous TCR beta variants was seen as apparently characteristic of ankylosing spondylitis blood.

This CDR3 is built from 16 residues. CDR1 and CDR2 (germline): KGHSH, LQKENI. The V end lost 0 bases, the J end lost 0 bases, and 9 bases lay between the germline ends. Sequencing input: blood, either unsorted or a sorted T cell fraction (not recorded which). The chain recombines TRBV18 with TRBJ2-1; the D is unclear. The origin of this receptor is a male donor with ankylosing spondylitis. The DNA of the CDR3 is TGTGCCAGCTCACCACCTGGCCAGATCTCCTACAATGAGCAGTTCTTC. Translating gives CASSPPGQISYNEQFF.